One sample yielded the 13 T cell receptor beta chains listed below, sequenced in a study of cytomegalovirus exposure and HLA in healthy donors. The PCR employed 60 Vbeta primers together with 13 Jbeta primers. Repertoires were generated with immunoSEQ multiplex PCR, while TCRdb's copy carries only in-frame clones and drops some. The repertoire holds 120,000 or so clones, with approximately 80% as singletons. Input material: PBMCs. The receptors were gathered from a male donor in good health and CMV-seropositive.

The gene calls are TRBV5-4 and TRBJ2-7; 8 positions match TRBD2. The CDR3 consists of 16 residues. The V segment lost 0 bases and the J segment 1 base; nucleotides outside the gene matches: 6. Germline loops: CDR1 SGHNT, CDR2 YYREEE (reference sequence). The chain's CDR3 is CASSLDRAGVSYEQYF. As DNA, the CDR3 is TGTGCCAGCAGCTTGGATCGAGCGGGAGTATCCTACGAGCAGTACTTC.

On this clone: Sequence at one end of the junction differs from germline and may be a read error. The rearrangement joins TRBV7-2 to TRBJ2-6; a weak D match, TRBD1 (6 bases). CDR3 length: 14 amino acids. CDR1 and CDR2 from the germline V gene are SGHTA and FQGNSA. The CDR3 protein is CASSLTGWANGLTF. The CDR3 coding sequence is TGTGCCAGCAGCTTAACAGGGTGGGCCAACGGCCTGACTTTC.

The rearrangement joins TRBV5-6 to TRBJ2-7; 8 bases map to TRBD1. V shed 4 bases and J 4 bases; nucleotides not matched to a gene: 7. CDR1 SGHDT and CDR2 YYEEEE come from the germline V gene. The CDR3 runs 14 residues. The CDR3 here is CASSIGTGTYEQYF. The CDR3 coding sequence is TGTGCCAGCAGCATCGGGACAGGAACATACGAGCAGTACTTC.

This clone was recorded only once. The chain joins TRBV5-4 to TRBJ2-7; 8 bases align to TRBD1. The CDR3 loop spans 12 amino acids. Germline-derived CDR1 and CDR2 are SGHNT and YYREEE (reference sequence). The J segment lost 11 bases and the V segment lost 0 bases, leaving 4 bases of the junction unmatched. The CDR3 region is CASSLAGQEKYF. The CDR3 DNA follows: TGTGCCAGCAGCTTGGCGGGACAGGAGAAGTACTTC. The full variable domain, rest sourced from reference TRBV5-4 and TRBJ2-7, is ETGVTQSPTHLIKTRGQQVTLRCSSQSGHNTVSWYQQALGQGPQFIFQYYREEENGRGNFPPRFSGLQFPNYSSELNVNALELDDSALYLCASSLAGQEKYFGPGTRLTVT.

The chain combines TRBV25-1 with TRBJ2-1; the D gene is possibly TRBD1 (5 bases). The V gene's germline CDR1 is MGHDK and CDR2 SYGVNS. The CDR3 extends over 13 amino acids. The V end lost 4 bases, the J end lost 13 bases, and 17 bases lay between the germline ends. This CDR3 is CASSGQPPKGQFF. The CDR3 region has the DNA TGTGCCAGCAGTGGACAGCCCCCGAAAGGTCAGTTCTTC.

The rearrangement links TRBV28 to TRBJ2-7; 8 bases line up with TRBD2. Trimming removed 6 bases from V and 2 bases from J; junction bases left unmatched: 9. There are 15 residues in the CDR3. Germline V lookup: CDR1 MDHEN, CDR2 SYDVKM. The CDR3 protein is CASRAAGEFPYEQYF. In DNA form, the CDR3 reads TGTGCCAGCAGAGCAGCGGGAGAGTTCCCCTACGAGCAGTACTTC.

This clone was seen only once. The rearrangement joins TRBV5-1 to TRBJ2-3; 15 bases fit TRBD2. Germline-derived CDR1 and CDR2 are SGHRS and YFSETQ. The CDR3 length is 18 residues. The V gene end was trimmed by 7 bases and the J gene end by 1 base; junction bases not matched to a gene: 10. The chain's CDR3 is CASAKGTSGRFGTDTQYF. The CDR3 DNA reads TGCGCCAGCGCCAAGGGGACTAGCGGGAGGTTCGGCACAGATACGCAGTATTTT.

The DNA of the CDR3 is TGTGCCAGCAGTTTATCGCGGGAAAGGTGGACTGAAGCTTTCTTT. Amino acids: CASSLSRERWTEAFF. This chain uses TRBV27 with TRBJ1-1; D is unclear. Germline V gene data show CDR1 as MNHEY and CDR2 as SMNVEV (reference sequence). The CDR3 length is 15 residues. V was clipped by 0 bases and J by 5 bases, with 13 bases between them.

The gene calls are TRBV7-3 and TRBJ2-1; TRBD2 might be the D (5 bases). Germline V gene lookup returns CDR1 SGHTA and CDR2 FQGTGA. The CDR3 spans 15 residues. V was cut by 5 bases and J by 4 bases, with 15 bases left in between. DNA of the CDR3: TGTGCCAGCAGCCAGCTCGGGATAGGTTACAATGAGCAGTTCTTC. Translating gives CASSQLGIGYNEQFF.

The chain uses TRBV19 and TRBJ1-1; no reliable D call. Deletions cut 5 bases from V and 3 bases from J, with 16 bases between. The CDR3 totals 15 residues. From germline, CDR1 is LNHDA and CDR2 SQIVND (reference sequence). In DNA, the CDR3 is TGTGCCAGTAGTCTAGTTGAGGGCGCCGACACTGAAGCTTTCTTT. Its translation: CASSLVEGADTEAFF.

The chain couples TRBV18 to TRBJ2-7, with D perhaps TRBD2 (6 bases). The V end lost 0 bases, the J end lost 2 bases, and 11 bases lay between the germline ends. Germline-derived CDR1 and CDR2 are KGHSH and LQKENI. This CDR3 has 15 amino acids. This chain's CDR3 is CASSPPGWGAYEQYF. The CDR3 coding sequence is TGTGCCAGCTCACCACCGGGGTGGGGGGCCTACGAGCAGTACTTC.

This chain links TRBV4-3 with TRBJ2-1; 14 bases map to TRBD2. Germline lookup yields CDR1 LGHNA and CDR2 YSLEER. Trimming at V came to 3 bases and at J to 10 bases, leaving 14 bases not matched to a gene. This CDR3 has 18 amino acids. CDR3 DNA sequence: TGCGCCAGCAGCCAGAAAATCTTTGGGACTAGCGGGAGATACGAGCAGTTCTTC. Protein: CASSQKIFGTSGRYEQFF.

DNA of the CDR3: TGTGCCAGCACTTCGGACAGGTGGAGCTCTGGAAACACCATATATTTT. Its translation: CASTSDRWSSGNTIYF. The chain uses TRBV4-2 and TRBJ1-3, with 7 bases lining up with TRBD1. From germline, CDR1 is LGHNA and CDR2 YNFKEQ. The CDR3 is made up of 16 amino acids. The trim removed 7 bases at V and 0 bases at J, leaving 9 bases unmatched.